A selection of T cell receptor beta chains follows, all from one sample in a study of cytomegalovirus exposure and HLA in healthy donors. Libraries were prepared by immunoSEQ multiplex PCR; TCRdb keeps only in-frame clonotypes and omits some of them. The sample yields 120,000 or so clones, approximately 94% seen once. Sequenced: PBMCs. All receptors come from a man aged 18-30 years in good health and CMV-seronegative. Each CDR3 is given with its conserved first and last residue. A D gene is named only where the DNA matches it firmly. Not all rows give a size; the values are once, few, many and, for expanded clones, a class.

v_gene: TRBV5-6; d_gene: TRBD1; abundance: -; j_gene: TRBJ1-2; CDR3aa: CASSLSGTGANYGYTF; CDR3nt: TGTGCCAGCAGCCTATCCGGGACAGGGGCTAACTATGGCTACACCTTC
v_gene: TRBV25-1; d_gene: -; abundance: once; j_gene: TRBJ2-3; CDR3aa: CASTEGGVSTDTQYF; CDR3nt: TGTGCCAGCACAGAGGGCGGGGTTAGCACAGATACGCAGTATTTT
v_gene: TRBV5-4; d_gene: TRBD2; abundance: -; j_gene: TRBJ2-3; CDR3aa: CASSPRLAGGPGDTQYF; CDR3nt: TGTGCCAGCAGCCCGAGGCTAGCGGGAGGGCCTGGAGATACGCAGTATTTT
v_gene: TRBV28; d_gene: TRBD2; abundance: once; j_gene: TRBJ2-4; CDR3aa: CASNREAGNIQYF; CDR3nt: TGTGCCAGCAACCGGGAGGCCGGGAACATTCAGTACTTC
v_gene: TRBV4-3; d_gene: -; abundance: -; j_gene: TRBJ1-1; CDR3aa: CASRNLIRQSPNTEAFF; CDR3nt: TGCGCCAGCAGGAACCTTATCAGGCAGAGTCCAAACACTGAAGCTTTCTTT
v_gene: TRBV6-5; d_gene: -; abundance: -; j_gene: TRBJ2-7; CDR3aa: CASSSPRVNYEQYF; CDR3nt: TGTGCCAGCAGCTCCCCCAGGGTTAACTACGAGCAGTACTTC
v_gene: TRBV11-2; d_gene: -; abundance: -; j_gene: TRBJ2-1; CDR3aa: CASSLGNTYNEQFF; CDR3nt: TGTGCCAGCAGCTTAGGTAACACCTACAATGAGCAGTTCTTC
v_gene: TRBV27; d_gene: TRBD1; abundance: -; j_gene: TRBJ1-2; CDR3aa: CASRPTGGHNYGYTF; CDR3nt: TGTGCCAGCAGACCAACAGGGGGCCATAACTATGGCTACACCTTC
v_gene: TRBV5-4; d_gene: TRBD1; abundance: -; j_gene: TRBJ1-1; CDR3aa: CASSLGQGSFRTEAFF; CDR3nt: TGTGCCAGCAGCTTGGGACAGGGTTCGTTTCGGACTGAAGCTTTCTTT
v_gene: TRBV5-1; d_gene: TRBD2; abundance: -; j_gene: TRBJ2-7; CDR3aa: CASSLSGGETYEQYF; CDR3nt: TGCGCCAGCAGCTTAAGCGGGGGGGAGACCTACGAGCAGTACTTC
v_gene: TRBV7-2; d_gene: TRBD2; abundance: few; j_gene: TRBJ2-3; CDR3aa: CASSLRLAGASDTQYF; CDR3nt: TGTGCCAGCAGCCTTCGACTAGCGGGAGCGTCCGATACGCAGTATTTT
v_gene: TRBV6-4; d_gene: TRBD2; abundance: -; j_gene: TRBJ2-1; CDR3aa: CASSAQLAGKNNEQFF; CDR3nt: TGTGCCAGCAGTGCCCAGCTAGCGGGGAAAAACAATGAGCAGTTCTTC
v_gene: TRBV27; d_gene: TRBD1; abundance: -; j_gene: TRBJ2-3; CDR3aa: CASTAPPQGARSTQYF; CDR3nt: TGTGCCAGCACCGCGCCCCCACAGGGGGCTCGGAGTACGCAGTATTTT
v_gene: TRBV15; d_gene: TRBD1; abundance: once; j_gene: TRBJ2-3; CDR3aa: CATSRDIWARGKSDTQYF; CDR3nt: TGTGCCACCAGCAGAGACATCTGGGCCAGGGGGAAATCAGATACGCAGTATTTT
v_gene: TRBV7-9; d_gene: TRBD2; abundance: -; j_gene: TRBJ2-2; CDR3aa: CASSFRLAGTGELFF; CDR3nt: TGTGCCAGCAGCTTCAGACTAGCGGGGACCGGGGAGCTGTTTTTT
v_gene: TRBV5-6; d_gene: TRBD1; abundance: -; j_gene: TRBJ1-2; CDR3aa: CASSSELRTGGNYGYTF; CDR3nt: TGTGCCAGCAGCTCCGAACTTCGGACAGGGGGCAACTATGGCTACACCTTC
v_gene: TRBV6-1; d_gene: -; abundance: once; j_gene: TRBJ2-5; CDR3aa: CASSEADSPPETQYF; CDR3nt: TGTGCCAGCAGTGAAGCGGACAGCCCTCCAGAGACCCAGTACTTC
v_gene: TRBV4-2; d_gene: TRBD1; abundance: -; j_gene: TRBJ1-4; CDR3aa: CASTYQISRGERNEKLFF; CDR3nt: TGTGCCAGCACTTACCAAATCTCCAGGGGGGAAAGGAATGAAAAACTGTTTTTT
v_gene: TRBV28; d_gene: TRBD1; abundance: -; j_gene: TRBJ2-7; CDR3aa: CASSPPTHRGDYEQYF; CDR3nt: TGTGCCAGCAGTCCGCCGACCCACAGGGGGGATTACGAGCAGTACTTC
v_gene: TRBV28; d_gene: -; abundance: -; j_gene: TRBJ1-5; CDR3aa: CASSFGSVSQHF; CDR3nt: TGTGCCAGCAGTTTTGGCTCAGTCTCCCAGCATTTT
v_gene: TRBV28; d_gene: TRBD1; abundance: -; j_gene: TRBJ2-7; CDR3aa: CASSTDREALYEQYF; CDR3nt: TGTGCCAGCAGCACGGACAGGGAGGCCCTCTACGAGCAGTACTTC
v_gene: TRBV15; d_gene: -; abundance: -; j_gene: TRBJ1-1; CDR3aa: CATSREGHSSGYTEAFF; CDR3nt: TGTGCCACCAGCAGAGAGGGTCACAGTTCGGGGTACACTGAAGCTTTCTTT
v_gene: TRBV19; d_gene: TRBD2; abundance: -; j_gene: TRBJ2-7; CDR3aa: CASSIRAGAYEQYF; CDR3nt: TGTGCCAGTAGTATTCGAGCGGGAGCCTACGAGCAGTACTTC
v_gene: TRBV9; d_gene: TRBD2; abundance: -; j_gene: TRBJ2-1; CDR3aa: CASSVRAGTSGYNEQFF; CDR3nt: TGTGCCAGCAGCGTTCGCGCGGGGACTAGCGGGTACAATGAGCAGTTCTTC
v_gene: TRBV11-2; d_gene: -; abundance: -; j_gene: TRBJ2-7; CDR3aa: CASSLEDDQIGRYEQYF; CDR3nt: TGTGCCAGCAGCTTAGAGGACGACCAAATAGGGAGGTACGAGCAGTACTTC
v_gene: TRBV6-1; d_gene: -; abundance: -; j_gene: TRBJ2-7; CDR3aa: CASSEGAFSSYEQYF; CDR3nt: TGTGCCAGCAGTGAAGGAGCGTTTAGCTCCTACGAGCAGTACTTC
v_gene: TRBV4-1; d_gene: -; abundance: -; j_gene: TRBJ1-4; CDR3aa: CASSQPGATNEKLFF; CDR3nt: TGCGCCAGCAGCCAGCCGGGTGCAACTAATGAAAAACTGTTTTTT
v_gene: TRBV5-1; d_gene: -; abundance: -; j_gene: TRBJ1-1; CDR3aa: CASREQLNTEAFF; CDR3nt: TGCGCCAGCAGGGAACAGTTGAACACTGAAGCTTTCTTT
v_gene: TRBV27; d_gene: -; abundance: -; j_gene: TRBJ2-7; CDR3aa: CASSLTRTGVYEQYF; CDR3nt: TGTGCCAGCAGTTTAACGAGGACTGGGGTCTACGAGCAGTACTTC
v_gene: TRBV5-6; d_gene: -; abundance: -; j_gene: TRBJ2-3; CDR3aa: CASSLEQTSTDTQYF; CDR3nt: TGTGCCAGCAGCTTGGAACAGACAAGCACAGATACGCAGTATTTT
v_gene: TRBV10-3; d_gene: -; abundance: once; j_gene: TRBJ2-1; CDR3aa: CAISERRGNYNEQFF; CDR3nt: TGTGCCATCAGTGAAAGGCGCGGGAATTACAATGAGCAGTTCTTC
v_gene: TRBV28; d_gene: TRBD2; abundance: -; j_gene: TRBJ2-7; CDR3aa: CASSFREVFSEQYF; CDR3nt: TGTGCCAGCAGTTTCCGGGAGGTATTTAGCGAGCAGTACTTC
v_gene: TRBV6-6; d_gene: -; abundance: -; j_gene: TRBJ2-7; CDR3aa: CASSYSTTEQYF; CDR3nt: TGTGCCAGCAGTTACTCGACTACCGAGCAGTACTTC
v_gene: TRBV6-5; d_gene: -; abundance: once; j_gene: TRBJ1-2; CDR3aa: CASRVAGVNYGYTF; CDR3nt: TGTGCCAGCAGAGTTGCCGGGGTAAACTATGGCTACACCTTC
v_gene: TRBV28; d_gene: -; abundance: -; j_gene: TRBJ1-5; CDR3aa: CASSFREQPQHF; CDR3nt: TGTGCCAGCAGTTTTCGGGAACAGCCCCAGCATTTT
v_gene: TRBV5-4; d_gene: TRBD2; abundance: -; j_gene: TRBJ2-1; CDR3aa: CASSLAASGSISGFF; CDR3nt: TGTGCCAGCAGCTTGGCCGCTAGCGGGAGTATTTCAGGGTTCTTC
v_gene: TRBV11-1; d_gene: -; abundance: once; j_gene: TRBJ1-2; CDR3aa: CASSFERDYGYTF; CDR3nt: TGTGCCAGCAGCTTCGAACGAGACTATGGCTACACCTTC
v_gene: TRBV5-8; d_gene: TRBD1; abundance: -; j_gene: TRBJ1-5; CDR3aa: CASSSRTGGSNQPQHF; CDR3nt: TGTGCCAGCAGCTCTCGGACAGGGGGTAGCAATCAGCCCCAGCATTTT
v_gene: TRBV11-1; d_gene: -; abundance: -; j_gene: TRBJ2-3; CDR3aa: CASSLSLVSTDTQYF; CDR3nt: TGTGCCAGCAGCTTAAGCCTAGTCAGCACAGATACGCAGTATTTT
v_gene: TRBV28; d_gene: -; abundance: -; j_gene: TRBJ1-1; CDR3aa: CASSLRGRTEAFF; CDR3nt: TGTGCCAGCAGTTTGCGGGGGCGCACTGAAGCTTTCTTT